The clone carrying this T cell receptor beta chain was seen just once. Its specificity is unknown. These data belong to a study of T cell responses to AZD1222 COVID-19 vaccine. Study-level information: Second-dose recipients at about 4 or about 12 weeks were treated as one pooled group.

General study points: Spike-specific TCR repertoires showed rising breadth and depth after two AZD1222 doses. Recipients of AZD1222 seropositive at baseline numbered only 5 to 7. Clonal diversity was possibly underestimated, and the donors were mostly white British, with more females.

The CDR3 covers 13 residues. Trimming removed 7 bases from V and 6 bases from J; junction bases left unmatched: 6. The germline V gene encodes CDR1 SNHLY and CDR2 FYNNEI. TCRdb's copy holds only in-frame clones and misses some; the assay was immunoSEQ multiplex PCR. The repertoire holds roughly 130,000 clones, with approximately 85% as singletons. The chain links TRBV2 to TRBJ1-5; TRBD1 agrees at 7 bases. The sequence came from an adult in good health. The input for sequencing was peripheral blood, taken on day 0 of AZD1222 vaccination. Here the CDR3 reads CASTQGGFQPQHF. As DNA, the CDR3 is TGTGCCAGCACCCAGGGGGGATTTCAGCCCCAGCATTTT.